This TCR beta chain is drawn from a study of a mutant IDH1 vaccine in newly diagnosed glioma. The data were produced by immunoSEQ multiplex PCR, yet TCRdb's version contains in-frame clones alone and is incomplete. The sample includes about 50,000 clones, 80% to 90% of them seen just once. Time point specified: baseline, week 1 (first vaccination visit). Treatment of the sample: pre-vaccination baseline after standard-of-care therapy. CDR1 LNHNV and CDR2 YYDKDF come from the germline V gene (reference sequence). This CDR3 spans 12 amino acids. Trimming shortened V by 5 bases and J by 9 bases, and 11 bases separated the two germline ends.

The chain has TRBV15 and TRBJ2-1; D uncertain. The sequence came from a man aged 35-49 years with glioma. The sample was PBMCs, taken from a glioma patient treated with radiotherapy, temozolomide or both. The CDR3 protein is CATSGVLGEQFF. CDR3 DNA sequence: TGTGCCACCAGCGGGGTCTTGGGTGAGCAGTTCTTC.